This TCR beta chain originates from a study of blood T cell repertoires in COVID-19. Background on the study: T cells, B-cell-depleted T cells, or PBMCs provided the cDNA or gDNA that served as material.

V was pared by 0 bases and J by 4 bases, with 9 bases of the junction left unmatched. The CDR3 is 18 residues long. Per the germline V gene, CDR1 is SEHNR and CDR2 is FQNEAQ (reference sequence). The protocol was immunoSEQ multiplex PCR, while the TCRdb copy is restricted to in-frame clones and leaves out a portion. The sample consists of 200,000 to 300,000 clones, roughly 84% of them appearing once. Input material: peripheral blood. The chain is built from TRBV7-9 and TRBJ2-1; 10 bases line up with TRBD1. This clonotype originated in a man between 40 and 49 years old who had recovered from COVID-19. The CDR3 is CASSLARDRGKRYNEQFF. DNA for the CDR3: TGTGCCAGCAGCTTAGCTCGGGACAGGGGAAAAAGGTACAATGAGCAGTTCTTC.